This T cell receptor (beta chain) was captured in a study of CD8 T cells in ankylosing spondylitis. Libraries for TCR beta were made by quantitative 5'-RACE with molecular barcodes. Via MiXCR, TCRdb re-called the 5' RACE reads, giving one row per CDR3 protein. The sample contains 500,000 or so distinct CDR3 sequences, about 5% of which appear only once. Study-wide results and caveats: Disease-linked clones had a CD8+ phenotype and relatively low frequency in peripheral blood. Blood from ankylosing spondylitis patients appeared to carry a characteristic eight-variant TCR beta motif. Clones linked to disease were reported to show significant enrichment in matched ankylosing spondylitis synovial fluid. There were earlier reports of some motif variants in reactive arthritis synovial fluid and blood.

This clonotype was seen ten or more times. Its antigen is not known. The germline V and J ends were trimmed by 4 bases and 1 base, with 16 bases remaining between them. The CDR3 is made up of 16 amino acids. Germline CDR1 MNHEY, CDR2 SVGAGI. V and J are TRBV6-5 and TRBJ1-1; D might be TRBD1 (5 bases). The TCR sequence derives from a male donor with ankylosing spondylitis. The sequencing input was blood, either unsorted or a sorted T cell fraction (not recorded which). The CDR3 region is CASSFDSIRSNTEAFF. For the CDR3, the DNA is TGTGCCAGCAGTTTCGACAGTATCAGGTCGAACACTGAAGCTTTCTTT.